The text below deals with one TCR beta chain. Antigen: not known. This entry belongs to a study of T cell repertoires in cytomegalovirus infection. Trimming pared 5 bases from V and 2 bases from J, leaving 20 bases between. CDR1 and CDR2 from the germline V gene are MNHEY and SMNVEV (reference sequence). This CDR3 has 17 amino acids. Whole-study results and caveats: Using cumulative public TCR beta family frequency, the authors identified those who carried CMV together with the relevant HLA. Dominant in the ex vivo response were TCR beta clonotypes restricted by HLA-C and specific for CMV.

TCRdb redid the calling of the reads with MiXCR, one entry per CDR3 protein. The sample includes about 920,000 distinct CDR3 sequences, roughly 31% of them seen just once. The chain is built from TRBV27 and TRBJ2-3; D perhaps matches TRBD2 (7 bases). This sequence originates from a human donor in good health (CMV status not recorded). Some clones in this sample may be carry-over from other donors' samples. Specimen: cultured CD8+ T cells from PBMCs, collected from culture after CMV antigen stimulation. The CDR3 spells CASSTVGGQTYTDTQYF. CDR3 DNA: TGTGCCAGCAGTACCGTCGGGGGGCAAACCTACACAGATACGCAGTATTTT.